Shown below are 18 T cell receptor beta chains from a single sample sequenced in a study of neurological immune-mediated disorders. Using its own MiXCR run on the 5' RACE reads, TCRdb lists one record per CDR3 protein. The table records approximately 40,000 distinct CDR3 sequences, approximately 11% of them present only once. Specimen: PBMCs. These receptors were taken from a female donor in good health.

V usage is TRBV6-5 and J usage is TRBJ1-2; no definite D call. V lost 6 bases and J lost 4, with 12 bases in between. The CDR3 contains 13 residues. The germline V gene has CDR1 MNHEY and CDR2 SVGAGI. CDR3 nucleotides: TGTGCCAGCAGAACGGCCAATGTCTATGGCTACACCTTC. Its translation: CASRTANVYGYTF.

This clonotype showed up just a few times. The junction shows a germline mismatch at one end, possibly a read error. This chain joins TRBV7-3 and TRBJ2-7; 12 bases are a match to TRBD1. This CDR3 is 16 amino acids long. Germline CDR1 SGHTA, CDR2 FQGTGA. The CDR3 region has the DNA TGTGCCAGCAGCTCGAAACCGGGACAGGGGGCTAGGGAGCCGTACTTC. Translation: CASSSKPGQGAREPYF.

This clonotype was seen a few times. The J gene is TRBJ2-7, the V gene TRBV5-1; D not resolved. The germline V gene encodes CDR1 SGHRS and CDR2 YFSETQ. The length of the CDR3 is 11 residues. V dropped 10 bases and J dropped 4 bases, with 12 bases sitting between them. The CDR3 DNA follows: TGCGCCCTCGACCTCCTTTACGAGCAGTACTTC. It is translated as CALDLLYEQYF.

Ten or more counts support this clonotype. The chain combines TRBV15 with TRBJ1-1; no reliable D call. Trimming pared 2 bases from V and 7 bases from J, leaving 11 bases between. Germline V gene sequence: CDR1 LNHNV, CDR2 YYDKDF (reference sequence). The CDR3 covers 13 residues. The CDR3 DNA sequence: TGTGCCACCAGCAGACCGGGCCCCCTTGAAGCTTTCTTT. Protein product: CATSRPGPLEAFF.

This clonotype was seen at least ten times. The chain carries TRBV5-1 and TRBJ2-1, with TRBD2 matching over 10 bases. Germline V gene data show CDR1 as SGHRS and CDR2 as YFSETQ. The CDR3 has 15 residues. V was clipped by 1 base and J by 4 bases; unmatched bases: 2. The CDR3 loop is CASSLTSGTYNEQFF. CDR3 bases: TGCGCCAGCAGCTTGACTAGCGGGACATACAATGAGCAGTTCTTC.

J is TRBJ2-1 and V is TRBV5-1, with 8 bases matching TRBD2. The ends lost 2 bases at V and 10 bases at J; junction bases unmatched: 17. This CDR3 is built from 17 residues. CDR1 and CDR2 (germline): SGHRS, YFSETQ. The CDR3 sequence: CASSFGASRGGGNEQFF. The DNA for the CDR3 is TGCGCCAGCAGCTTCGGTGCTAGCCGGGGGGGAGGGAACGAGCAGTTCTTC.

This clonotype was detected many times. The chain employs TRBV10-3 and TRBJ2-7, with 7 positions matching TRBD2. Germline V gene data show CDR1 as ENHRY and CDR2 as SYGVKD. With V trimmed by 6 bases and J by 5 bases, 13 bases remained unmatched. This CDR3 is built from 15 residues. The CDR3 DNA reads TGTGCCATCAGCGCCACCGGGACTACCGGCAACGAGCAGTACTTC. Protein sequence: CAISATGTTGNEQYF.

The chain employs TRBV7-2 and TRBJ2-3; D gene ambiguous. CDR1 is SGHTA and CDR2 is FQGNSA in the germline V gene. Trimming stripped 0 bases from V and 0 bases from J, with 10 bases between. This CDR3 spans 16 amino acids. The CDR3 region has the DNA TGTGCCAGCAGCTTAGCTTGGTTTGGCAGCACAGATACGCAGTATTTT. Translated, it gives CASSLAWFGSTDTQYF.

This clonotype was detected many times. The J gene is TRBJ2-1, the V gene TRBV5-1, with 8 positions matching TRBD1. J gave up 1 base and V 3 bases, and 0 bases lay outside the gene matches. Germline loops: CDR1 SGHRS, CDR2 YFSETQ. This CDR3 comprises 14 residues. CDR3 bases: TGCGCCAGCAGCTGGACAGGGTCCTACAATGAGCAGTTCTTC. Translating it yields CASSWTGSYNEQFF.

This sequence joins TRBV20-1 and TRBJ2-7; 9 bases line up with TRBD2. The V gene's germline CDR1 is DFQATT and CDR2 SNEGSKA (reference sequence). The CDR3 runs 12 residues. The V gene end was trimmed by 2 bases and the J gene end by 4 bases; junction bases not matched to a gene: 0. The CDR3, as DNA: TGCAGTGCTAGAACTAGCGGGTACGAGCAGTACTTC. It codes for CSARTSGYEQYF.

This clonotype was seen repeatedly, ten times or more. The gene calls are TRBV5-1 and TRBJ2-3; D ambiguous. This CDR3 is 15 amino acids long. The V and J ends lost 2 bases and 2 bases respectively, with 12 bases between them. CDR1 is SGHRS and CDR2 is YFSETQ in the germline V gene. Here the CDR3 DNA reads TGCGCCAGCAGCTTTGACGGGCTAGACACAGATACGCAGTATTTT. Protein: CASSFDGLDTDTQYF.

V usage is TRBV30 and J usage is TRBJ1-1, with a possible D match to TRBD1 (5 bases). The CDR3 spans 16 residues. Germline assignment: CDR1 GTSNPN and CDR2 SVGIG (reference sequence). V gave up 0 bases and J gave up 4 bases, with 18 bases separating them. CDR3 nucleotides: TGTGCCTGGAGTGTAGAGTTGGGGGTTGTTCGCACTGAAGCTTTCTTT. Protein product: CAWSVELGVVRTEAFF.

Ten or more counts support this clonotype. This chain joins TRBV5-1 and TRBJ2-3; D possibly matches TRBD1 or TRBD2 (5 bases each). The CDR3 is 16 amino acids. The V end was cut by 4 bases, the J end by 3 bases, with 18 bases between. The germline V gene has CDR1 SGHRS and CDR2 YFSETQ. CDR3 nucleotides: TGCGCCAGCAGCCAAGGGACCTCCGAGTCAACAGATACGCAGTATTTT. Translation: CASSQGTSESTDTQYF.

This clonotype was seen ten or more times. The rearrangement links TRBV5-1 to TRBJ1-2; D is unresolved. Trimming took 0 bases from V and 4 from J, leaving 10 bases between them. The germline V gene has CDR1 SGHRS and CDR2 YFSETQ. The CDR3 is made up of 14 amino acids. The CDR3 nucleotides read TGCGCCAGCAGCTTGGAGAGGGCTTCCTATGGCTACACCTTC. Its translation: CASSLERASYGYTF.

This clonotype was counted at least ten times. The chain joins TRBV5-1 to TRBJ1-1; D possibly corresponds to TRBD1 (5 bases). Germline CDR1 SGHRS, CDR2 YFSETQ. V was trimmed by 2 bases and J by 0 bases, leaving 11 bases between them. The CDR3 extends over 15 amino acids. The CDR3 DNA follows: TGCGCCAGCAGCTTTTCGGGACCTATGAACACTGAAGCTTTCTTT. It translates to CASSFSGPMNTEAFF. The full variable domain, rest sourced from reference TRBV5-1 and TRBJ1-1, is KAGVTQTPRYLIKTRGQQVTLSCSPISGHRSVSWYQQTPGQGLQFLFEYFSETQRNKGNFPGRFSGRQFSNSRSEMNVSTLELGDSALYLCASSFSGPMNTEAFFGQGTRLTVV.

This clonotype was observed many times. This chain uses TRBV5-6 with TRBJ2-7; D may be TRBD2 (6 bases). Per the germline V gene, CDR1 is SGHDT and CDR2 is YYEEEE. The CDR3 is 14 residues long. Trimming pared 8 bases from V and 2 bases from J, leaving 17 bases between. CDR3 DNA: TGTGCCAGACAGCCCCGGGGGTTCCCCTACGAGCAGTACTTC. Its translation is CARQPRGFPYEQYF.

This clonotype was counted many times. The CDR3 spells CASSRQGGQETQYF. The DNA for the CDR3 is TGTGCCAGCAGCCGTCAGGGAGGACAAGAGACCCAGTACTTC. The V and J genes are TRBV7-9 and TRBJ2-5; maybe TRBD2 (6 bases). The CDR3 consists of 14 residues. The V and J ends lost 5 bases and 2 bases respectively, with 12 bases between them. Germline lookup yields CDR1 SEHNR and CDR2 FQNEAQ (reference sequence). Using reference TRBV7-9 and TRBJ2-5 for the parts outside the CDR3, the full variable domain is DTGVSQNPRHKITKRGQNVTFRCDPISEHNRLYWYRQTLGQGPEFLTYFQNEAQLEKSRLLSDRFSAERPKGSFSTLEIQRTEQGDSAMYLCASSRQGGQETQYFGPGTRLLVL.

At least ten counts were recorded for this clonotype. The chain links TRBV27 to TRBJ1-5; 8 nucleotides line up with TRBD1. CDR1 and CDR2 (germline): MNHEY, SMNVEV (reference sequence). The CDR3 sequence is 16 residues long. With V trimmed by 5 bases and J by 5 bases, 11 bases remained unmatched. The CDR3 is CASSDYKTGDYQPQHF. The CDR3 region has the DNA TGTGCCAGCAGTGATTACAAGACAGGGGACTATCAGCCCCAGCATTTT.